Each of the 19 T cell receptor beta chains below was sequenced from the same sample in a study of OX40 agonist ivuxolimab in advanced cancers. Method: immunoSEQ multiplex PCR; TCRdb's copy keeps in-frame clones and lacks some. The sample contains around 41,000 clones, around nine tenths of which appear only once. The sample was CD4+ or CD8+ T cells sorted from blood, taken in a trial of the OX40 agonist ivuxolimab. These receptor sequences come from an adult with an advanced solid tumor such as melanoma, head and neck, liver or kidney cancer.

This chain connects TRBV4-1 to TRBJ1-6, with unresolved D. Between the trimmed V and J ends, which lost 1 base and 7 bases, there was a span of 8 bases. The V gene's germline CDR1 is MGHRA and CDR2 YSYEKL. The CDR3 contains 14 residues. The CDR3 DNA follows: TGCGCCAGCAGCCAAGGGAGGACCAATTCACCCCTCCACTTT. This gives the protein CASSQGRTNSPLHF.

V and J are TRBV6-5 and TRBJ2-1; no reliable D call. This CDR3 spans 15 amino acids. The V gene's germline CDR1 is MNHEY and CDR2 SVGAGI. Trimming took off 4 bases at V and 4 bases at J, with 14 bases between the two ends. Here the CDR3 DNA reads TGTGCCAGCAGTTCCGCGCGGCAGATTTACAATGAGCAGTTCTTC. This encodes CASSSARQIYNEQFF.

This clone was recorded once. In DNA, the CDR3 is TGTGCCAGCAGTACTTTAGCGGGGGGCGTTCACGAGCAGTACTTC. Translating it yields CASSTLAGGVHEQYF. J is TRBJ2-7 and V is TRBV6-1, with 10 bases lining up with TRBD2. CDR1 is MNHNS, CDR2 SASEGT, per germline. V shed 5 bases and J 5 bases; nucleotides not matched to a gene: 9. The CDR3 has 15 amino acids.

V is TRBV19 and J is TRBJ1-5; weak D call: TRBD1 (6 bases). The germline gives CDR1 LNHDA, CDR2 SQIVND (reference sequence). V shed 7 bases and J shed 0 bases, with 13 bases lying between them. CDR3 length equals 15 residues. The CDR3 spells CASTLGGYSNQPQHF. CDR3 in DNA: TGTGCCAGTACTTTAGGGGGTTATAGCAATCAGCCCCAGCATTTT.

The chain is built from TRBV5-4 and TRBJ2-3; 9 nucleotides match TRBD2. Looked up from germline, CDR1 is SGHNT and CDR2 is YYREEE (reference sequence). This CDR3 is 17 amino acids long. Germline trimming cut 3 bases from V and 1 base from J; bases unmatched to any gene: 9. The CDR3 loop is CASSWDGLAGRTDTQYF. In DNA, the CDR3 is TGTGCCAGCAGCTGGGATGGGCTAGCGGGACGCACAGATACGCAGTATTTT.

The CDR3 here is CASSDLLAETYNEQFF. CDR3 DNA sequence: TGTGCCAGCAGTGACCTACTAGCTGAGACCTACAATGAGCAGTTCTTC. The gene calls are TRBV27 and TRBJ2-1; D possibly corresponds to TRBD2 (6 bases). This CDR3 has 16 residues. Trimming took 5 bases from V and 2 from J, leaving 16 bases between them. Germline V gene data show CDR1 as MNHEY and CDR2 as SMNVEV (reference sequence).

The chain carries TRBV27 and TRBJ1-1; 7 bases map to TRBD1. The V and J ends lost 2 bases and 3 bases, in that order; junction bases with no gene match: 3. Germline V CDR1 and CDR2: MNHEY, SMNVEV (reference sequence). The CDR3 has 14 residues. The CDR3: CASSLATGHTEAFF. The CDR3, as DNA: TGTGCCAGCAGTTTAGCGACAGGGCACACTGAAGCTTTCTTT.

The chain is built from TRBV15 and TRBJ2-1; D remains unclear. Looked up from germline, CDR1 is LNHNV and CDR2 is YYDKDF (reference sequence). Trimming stripped 0 bases from V and 7 bases from J, with 4 bases between. The CDR3 runs 12 residues. CDR3 DNA sequence: TGTGCCACCAGCAGAGACTTGAATGAGCAGTTCTTC. It encodes CATSRDLNEQFF.

V usage is TRBV5-1 and J usage is TRBJ1-2; 7 nucleotides line up with TRBD1. Trimming cost V 6 bases and J 5 bases; bases outside gene matches: 10. CDR1 and CDR2 from the germline V gene are SGHRS and YFSETQ. The CDR3 is made up of 14 amino acids. CDR3 sequence (DNA): TGCGCCAGCAAAATTACAGGGGAGGGGTATGGCTACACCTTC. Its protein is CASKITGEGYGYTF.

The V call is TRBV27, the J call TRBJ1-3, with 8 bases matching TRBD1. The CDR3 has 15 residues. Germline CDR1 is MNHEY and CDR2 is SMNVEV (reference sequence). V lost 0 bases to trimming and J lost 7 bases; unmatched junction nucleotides: 5. DNA for the CDR3: TGTGCCAGCAGTTTATCGACAGGGGTGGGGAACACCATATATTTT. As protein: CASSLSTGVGNTIYF.

The chain links TRBV27 to TRBJ2-5, with no clear D. The CDR3 consists of 15 residues. Per the germline V gene, CDR1 is MNHEY and CDR2 is SMNVEV (reference sequence). Trimming shortened V by 6 bases and J by 3 bases, and 17 bases separated the two germline ends. The CDR3 loop is CASSPGGSPKETQYF. CDR3 coding DNA: TGTGCCAGCAGCCCAGGCGGTAGCCCTAAAGAGACCCAGTACTTC.

This chain joins TRBV28 and TRBJ1-4; no definite D call. This CDR3 has 14 residues. Germline V CDR1 and CDR2: MDHEN, SYDVKM. Deletions cut 5 bases from V and 8 bases from J, with 15 bases between. The CDR3 loop reads CASSRWGFGEKLFF. CDR3 coding DNA: TGTGCCAGCAGTCGGTGGGGTTTTGGGGAAAAACTGTTTTTT.

The chain has TRBV11-2 and TRBJ2-2; 10 bases match TRBD2. V trimming: 2 bases; J trimming: 5 bases; junction bases outside the gene matches: 8. CDR1 is SGHAT and CDR2 is FQNNGV in the germline V gene. The CDR3 loop spans 17 amino acids. Written as DNA, the CDR3 is TGTGCCAGCAGCTTAATAAGCGGGGGGGCCTATACCGGGGAGCTGTTTTTT. Its translation: CASSLISGGAYTGELFF.

There are a few counts of this clone. The CDR3 nucleotides are TGTGCCAGCAGTGTAACAGGGGGCATGAACACTGAAGCTTTCTTT. This codes for CASSVTGGMNTEAFF. V is TRBV27 and J is TRBJ1-1; 9 bases map to TRBD1. Germline assignment: CDR1 MNHEY and CDR2 SMNVEV (reference sequence). This CDR3 spans 15 amino acids. Trimming took 5 bases from V and 0 from J; bases not matched to a gene: 4.

The chain carries TRBV7-6 and TRBJ1-1, with 11 bases that match TRBD1. The germline V gene has CDR1 SGHVS and CDR2 FNYEAQ. J lost 0 bases, V lost 4 bases, and 4 bases had no gene match. This CDR3 contains 16 residues. The DNA for the CDR3 is TGTGCCAGCAGCTACCGGGACAGGGGGGTGAACACTGAAGCTTTCTTT. Translated, it gives CASSYRDRGVNTEAFF.

J is TRBJ1-4 and V is TRBV5-6, with D uncertain. The CDR3 has 13 residues. Deletions cut 2 bases from V and 8 bases from J, with 10 bases between. In germline, CDR1 is SGHDT, CDR2 YYEEEE. The DNA of the CDR3 is TGTGCCAGCAGCTTCCCACACGGCGAAAAACTGTTTTTT. This gives the protein CASSFPHGEKLFF.

The chain links TRBV5-1 to TRBJ1-3; D uncertain. V shed 0 bases and J shed 0 bases, with 10 bases lying between them. Germline V gene data show CDR1 as SGHRS and CDR2 as YFSETQ. The CDR3 consists of 16 residues. Here the CDR3 reads CASSLGRRDSGNTIYF. DNA for the CDR3: TGCGCCAGCAGCTTGGGCAGGAGAGACTCTGGAAACACCATATATTTT.

Details on this clone: It is likely a read error: a sequence one base away is far more abundant. The identical CDR3 is also encoded by other nucleotide sequences in the sample. The chain couples TRBV7-9 to TRBJ2-5; D is undetermined. The CDR3 spans 12 residues. In germline, CDR1 is SEHNR, CDR2 FQNEAQ (reference sequence). The germline V and J ends were trimmed by 1 base and 2 bases, with 2 bases remaining between them. CDR3 in DNA: TGTGCCAGCAGCTTAGTGCAAGAGACCCAGTACTTC. Its translation: CASSLVQETQYF.

This clone was observed a single time. CDR3 amino acids: CAWSQGWETQYF. The CDR3 DNA sequence: TGTGCCTGGAGCCAGGGGTGGGAGACCCAGTACTTC. This sequence joins TRBV30 and TRBJ2-5; D perhaps matches TRBD1 (6 bases). V lost 3 bases, J lost 5 bases, and 10 bases lay in between. The CDR3 sequence is 12 residues long. CDR1 and CDR2 (germline): GTSNPN, SVGIG (reference sequence). Together with reference TRBV30 and TRBJ2-5, the CDR3 gives the full variable domain: SQTIHQWPATLVQPVGSPLSLECTVEGTSNPNLYWYRQAAGRGLQLLFYSVGIGQISSEVPQNLSASRPQDRQFILSSKKLLLSDSGFYLCAWSQGWETQYFGPGTRLLVL.